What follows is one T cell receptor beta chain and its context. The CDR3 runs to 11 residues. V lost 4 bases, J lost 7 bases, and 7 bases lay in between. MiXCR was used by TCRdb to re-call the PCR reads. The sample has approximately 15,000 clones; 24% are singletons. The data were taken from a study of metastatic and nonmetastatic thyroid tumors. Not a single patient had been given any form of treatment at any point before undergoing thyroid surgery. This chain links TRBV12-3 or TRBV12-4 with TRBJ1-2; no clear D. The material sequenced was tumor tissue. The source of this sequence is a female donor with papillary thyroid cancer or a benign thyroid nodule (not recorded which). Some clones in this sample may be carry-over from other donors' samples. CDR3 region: CASSSSRGYTF. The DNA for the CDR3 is TGTGCCAGCAGTTCATCGCGTGGCTACACCTTC.